The sequence of this T cell receptor (beta chain) was determined in a study of regulatory T cells in long-lasting Graves disease. TCR beta libraries were built with iRepertoire HTBI primers and Arm-PCR of CDR3 regions. TCRdb processed the multiplex PCR reads anew with MiXCR; each CDR3 protein has one entry. The repertoire holds about 460,000 distinct CDR3 sequences, with approximately 15% as singletons. This clonotype was counted ten times or more. Specified time point: newly diagnosed GD, antithyroid drugs for less than 3 months. Extracted PBMC RNA gave rise to the TCR library. The CDR3 sequence is 13 residues long. Trimming shortened V by 7 bases and J by 7 bases, and 14 bases separated the two germline ends. CDR1 MDHEN and CDR2 SYDVKM come from the germline V gene. The data also belong to a second study, concerning T cells in Graves' hyperthyroidism and ophthalmopathy.

The chain recombines TRBV28 with TRBJ1-5; possible D gene TRBD1, 5 bases. The TCR comes from a woman aged 50 to 60 with Graves disease. The sequenced sample was peripheral blood mononuclear cells (PBMCs), obtained at new diagnosis, from a patient treated with antithyroid drugs. The CDR3, as DNA: TGTGCCAGCACCAACGGGGAGGGGCAGCCCCAGCATTTT. It is translated as CASTNGEGQPQHF. Full variable domain (outside the CDR3, taken from reference TRBV28 and TRBJ1-5): DVKVTQSSRYLVKRTGEKVFLECVQDMDHENMFWYRQDPGLGLRLIYFSYDVKMKEKGDIPEGYSVSREKKERFSLILESASTNQTSMYLCASTNGEGQPQHFGDGTRLSIL.